This T cell receptor (beta chain) was captured by sequencing in a study of glioma-infiltrating T cells (TCRdb year 2016). Describing the broader study: Low-grade gliomas were WHO grade II oligodendrogliomas or astrocytomas, and glioblastomas were WHO grade IV tumors sampled at initial rather than recurrent diagnosis. The sequencing target for blood libraries was roughly 4- to 11-fold coverage of 900,000 to 1,000,000 peripheral T cells. Before surgery, glioma patients were given dexamethasone for six or fewer days. The study sequenced TCR alpha- and beta-chain repertoires from glioma tissue, from non-neoplastic brain tissue and from matched peripheral blood mononuclear cells. Three low-grade glioma patients, roughly 8 primary glioblastoma patients and three non-glioma patients contributing non-neoplastic brain tissue were included in the paired cohort. Each tissue-infiltrating repertoire was compared with the same patient's peripheral blood repertoire to measure divergence between tissue and blood T-cell populations. Summary of the overall study and its limitations: A signature set of shared blood CDR3 motifs marked patients with low tissue-blood divergence and was depleted in highly divergent patients. Group comparisons rested on small numbers: three non-neoplastic, three low-grade glioma and several glioblastoma patients. Very few CDR3 sequences were shared between tissue and blood, attributed to high CDR3 diversity and limited sampling. VJ-independent divergence between tissue and blood was lower than expected in non-neoplastic patients but higher than expected in all gliomas, particularly low-grade gliomas.

The germline V gene (reference sequence) specifies SGHNT as CDR1 and YYREEE as CDR2. From V the trimming removes 2 bases and from J it removes 5 bases, while the gene matches leave 9 bases of the junction unaccounted for. The cysteine opens and the phenylalanine closes a CDR3 of 16 amino acids. CDR3 DNA only is kept here, 48 bases in frame from base 1. With respect to this clonotype: Its specific antigen is unknown. One base away there is no much larger clone; base qualities are not given.

The iRepertoire nested amplicon-rescue multiplex PCR (arm-PCR) platform was used to amplify TCR alpha and beta CDR3 regions from RNA. The input for one-step reverse transcription and amplification was roughly 100-450 ng of either tissue mRNA or PBMC total RNA. Following bead purification, Illumina adapters were added by a secondary multiplex PCR, and the libraries were gel-purified between 200 and 400 bp. Libraries carried internal 6-nucleotide barcodes used for demultiplexing. Libraries were sequenced on an Illumina MiSeq with 2x220 or 2x250 nucleotide paired-end reads. The authors' pipeline ran thus. Paired reads were merged using FLASH 1.2.11 and were aligned to the GRCh37 human genome using BWA-MEM, after which TRA and TRB reads were extracted. V and J assignment used an IMGT-derived reference of cassette sequences and CDR3 motifs that included pseudogenes. Reads were translated in three frames, and productive CDR3s were defined by a C…FGXG motif without stop codons. Unique combinations of V-J cassette pair and CDR3 amino acid sequence were defined as clonotypes. Hamming distance filtering was applied to reads, with thresholds set by the sequence error rate of each sample in mapped regions. Starting from the raw public reads, TCRdb applied fastp trimming at Q25, assembled clones with MiXCR and retained in-frame beta chains. Rows with one shared CDR3 protein collapse into an entry with the most common genes and DNA. TCRdb's processing, not the authors', yielded these V and J calls. This sample lists about 410,000 distinct CDR3 sequences; roughly 41% were detected once. The ten largest account for around 13% of the sample.

Immediately after resection, surgical brain or tumor specimens were cryofrozen in liquid nitrogen, with peripheral blood cells collected concurrently. The chain employs TRBV5-4 and TRBJ2-5, with 10 bases aligning to TRBD2. The clonotype was recovered from a human donor with low-grade glioma or glioblastoma, undergoing nonglioma brain surgery, or in good health (not recorded which). Input material: glioma tissue, nonneoplastic brain tissue, or PBMCs (not recorded which). The CDR3 reads as follows: CASSFGSGRARETQYF. Here is the DNA: TGTGCCAGCAGCTTCGGGAGCGGGAGGGCCCGGGAGACCCAGTACTTC. Reference TRBV5-4 and TRBJ2-5 proteins supply the regions before and after the CDR3; the full variable domain is: ETGVTQSPTHLIKTRGQQVTLRCSSQSGHNTVSWYQQALGQGPQFIFQYYREEENGRGNFPPRFSGLQFPNYSSELNVNALELDDSALYLCASSFGSGRARETQYFGPGTRLLVL.